Sequencing of this T cell receptor (beta chain) was carried out in a study of CD8+ T cells in alopecia areata. Regarding the study as a whole: Persistence in scalp and blood during tofacitinib was observed for many expanded lesional clones.

Extracted from the samples, RNA was reverse transcribed into cDNA to serve as the sequencing template. Sequencing used immunoSEQ multiplex PCR; TCRdb keeps in-frame clones, though not all of them. The profile shows 170,000 or so clones, roughly 50% of them singletons. This CDR3 spans 13 amino acids. The V end was cut by 8 bases, the J end by 2 bases, with 12 bases between. Germline V gives CDR1 SEHNR, CDR2 FQNEAQ (reference sequence). This sample's treatment: oral pan-JAK inhibitor, 5-10 mg twice daily. Notes on this clone: The antigen is unknown.

This specimen consisted of CD8+ T cells sorted from blood, obtained at week 24, from a patient treated with tofacitinib. The chain uses TRBV7-9 and TRBJ1-1; D gene ambiguous. The TCR sequence derives from a human donor with alopecia areata. CDR3 sequence reads: CASPVPGNTEAFF. The CDR3 DNA follows: TGTGCCAGCCCCGTCCCCGGAAACACTGAAGCTTTCTTT. Combining the CDR3 with reference TRBV7-9 and TRBJ1-1 gives the whole variable domain DTGVSQNPRHKITKRGQNVTFRCDPISEHNRLYWYRQTLGQGPEFLTYFQNEAQLEKSRLLSDRFSAERPKGSFSTLEIQRTEQGDSAMYLCASPVPGNTEAFFGQGTRLTVV.